Detailed here is one T cell receptor (beta chain). The CDR3 is 13 amino acids. Germline values: CDR1 SGHNT, CDR2 YYREEE (reference sequence). Trimming stripped 6 bases from V and 5 bases from J, with 13 bases between. The data derive from a study of prognosis after radiotherapy for stage I lung cancer. Multiplex PCR, run in two rounds, amplified TCR beta CDR3 from genomic DNA. Initially, in first-round PCR, primers specific to each TRBV and TRBJ gene were used. Each CDR3 protein gets one entry after TCRdb re-called the multiplex PCR reads with MiXCR. This sample has approximately 30,000 distinct CDR3 sequences; about 32% occur once, and the top ten carry roughly a third.

Specimen: PBMCs, collected before or after stereotactic body radiation therapy (not recorded which). This sequence joins TRBV5-4 and TRBJ2-3; D uncertain. This TCR derives from a donor aged 50 or older with non-small cell lung cancer. CDR3 in amino acids: CASTPMGGDTQYF. The DNA of the CDR3 is TGTGCCAGCACCCCAATGGGCGGAGATACGCAGTATTTT.